One and the same sample provided the 31 T cell receptor beta chains below, sequenced in a study of CD8+ T cells in alopecia areata. Sequencing templates came from extracted RNA that was reverse transcribed into cDNA. Using immunoSEQ multiplex PCR, the repertoire was profiled, and TCRdb retains in-frame clones only, with some absent. The sample has tens of thousands of clones, approximately 72% seen once. The treatment: oral pan-JAK inhibitor, 5-10 mg twice daily. The specimen was CD8+ T cells sorted from blood, collected at week 24, from a patient treated with tofacitinib. These receptor sequences come from a human donor with alopecia areata.

The genes are TRBV5-1 and TRBJ2-3, with D unresolved. In germline, CDR1 is SGHRS, CDR2 YFSETQ. The CDR3 covers 15 residues. The V end lost 4 bases, the J end lost 2 bases, and 14 bases lay between the germline ends. CDR3 sequence: CASSPGLTFTDTQYF. The CDR3 DNA reads as TGCGCCAGCAGCCCCGGGCTGACGTTCACAGATACGCAGTATTTT.

This sequence joins TRBV6-5 and TRBJ2-7; 7 nucleotides match TRBD1. The V segment lost 6 bases and the J segment 0 bases; nucleotides outside the gene matches: 8. This CDR3 is 15 amino acids long. CDR1 and CDR2 from the germline V gene are MNHEY and SVGAGI. This CDR3 reads CASSRDREYSYEQYF. Written as DNA, the CDR3 is TGTGCCAGCAGCAGAGACAGGGAGTACTCCTACGAGCAGTACTTC.

This clone was recorded a few times. The J gene is TRBJ2-5, the V gene TRBV7-9; D remains ambiguous. The ends were cut back, 0 bases at V and 5 bases at J, with 10 bases in the middle. Germline V gene data show CDR1 as SEHNR and CDR2 as FQNEAQ (reference sequence). This CDR3 has 14 amino acids. DNA of the CDR3: TGTGCCAGCAGCTTAGCCGGACCCGAGGAGACCCAGTACTTC. Translating gives CASSLAGPEETQYF.

This chain joins TRBV6-5 and TRBJ2-4, with D possibly TRBD1 on 5 matching bases. The V end was cut by 0 bases, the J end by 0 bases, with 9 bases between. The CDR3 length is 16 residues. Germline V gene lookup returns CDR1 MNHEY and CDR2 SVGAGI. DNA for the CDR3: TGTGCCAGCAGTTACTCGTTGCAGGGAGCCAAAAACATTCAGTACTTC. It codes for CASSYSLQGAKNIQYF.

This clone was seen only a few times. This chain joins TRBV7-9 and TRBJ2-7; D remains unclear. V lost 5 bases, J lost 2 bases, and 16 bases lay in between. This CDR3 spans 15 amino acids. CDR1 is SEHNR and CDR2 is FQNEAQ in the germline V gene (reference sequence). The CDR3 is CASSVTVSTTYEQYF. The CDR3 region has the DNA TGTGCCAGCAGCGTAACAGTGTCCACTACCTACGAGCAGTACTTC. The variable domain in full, with the rest retrieved from reference TRBV7-9 and TRBJ2-7, is DTGVSQNPRHKITKRGQNVTFRCDPISEHNRLYWYRQTLGQGPEFLTYFQNEAQLEKSRLLSDRFSAERPKGSFSTLEIQRTEQGDSAMYLCASSVTVSTTYEQYFGPGTRLTVT.

The chain joins TRBV29-1 to TRBJ1-2; a weak D match, TRBD1 (5 bases). Per germline, CDR1 SQVTM and CDR2 ANQGSEA. V gave up 6 bases and J gave up 2 bases, with 10 bases separating them. The CDR3 consists of 12 residues. The CDR3 DNA reads as TGCAGCGTCGCCGGGGGAAACTATGGCTACACCTTC. It codes for CSVAGGNYGYTF.

This chain links TRBV29-1 with TRBJ2-3; 11 bases are a match to TRBD2. The J segment lost 0 bases and the V segment lost 4 bases, leaving 6 bases of the junction unmatched. The CDR3 runs to 16 residues. Germline V gene data show CDR1 as SQVTM and CDR2 as ANQGSEA. CDR3 nucleotides: TGCAGCGTTGGGGCTAGCGGGGGGCTTAGCACAGATACGCAGTATTTT. Protein sequence: CSVGASGGLSTDTQYF.

The chain couples TRBV27 to TRBJ2-2; D possibly corresponds to TRBD2 (6 bases). CDR3 length: 15 residues. Germline V gene lookup returns CDR1 MNHEY and CDR2 SMNVEV (reference sequence). V dropped 1 base and J dropped 5 bases, with 11 bases sitting between them. As DNA, the CDR3 is TGTGCCAGCAGTTTATATGGGGGGATGACCGGGGAGCTGTTTTTT. Amino acids: CASSLYGGMTGELFF.

This clone was seen at least ten times. V usage is TRBV13 and J usage is TRBJ2-7; 7 nucleotides line up with TRBD2. V gave up 1 base and J gave up 2 bases; unmatched junction bases: 5. Looked up from germline, CDR1 is PRHDT and CDR2 is FYEKMQ (reference sequence). The CDR3 contains 15 residues. CDR3 bases: TGTGCCAGCAGCTTAGAGGGAGGGCCGGCCTACGAGCAGTACTTC. Translated, it gives CASSLEGGPAYEQYF. The full variable domain, in which reference TRBV13 and TRBJ2-7 provide the parts outside the CDR3, is AAGVIQSPRHLIKEKRETATLKCYPIPRHDTVYWYQQGPGQDPQFLISFYEKMQSDKGSIPDRFSAQQFSDYHSELNMSSLELGDSALYFCASSLEGGPAYEQYFGPGTRLTVT.

This clone appeared a single time. The chain joins TRBV19 to TRBJ2-5, with D unclear. This CDR3 has 11 amino acids. Trimming cost V 3 bases and J 4 bases, with 3 bases left between them. Germline loops: CDR1 LNHDA, CDR2 SQIVND (reference sequence). DNA of the CDR3: TGTGCCAGTAGTATGGGAGAGACCCAGTACTTC. Encoded protein: CASSMGETQYF.

This sequence joins TRBV4-1 and TRBJ2-3, with TRBD2 identical over 9 bases. The CDR3 is 16 residues long. The trim removed 0 bases at V and 5 bases at J, leaving 6 bases unmatched. Germline CDR1 reads MGHRA; CDR2 reads YSYEKL. The DNA for the CDR3 is TGCGCCAGCAGCCAAGATGTGCGGGAGGGTGGAGATACGCAGTATTTT. It codes for CASSQDVREGGDTQYF.

Written as DNA, the CDR3 is TGTGCCAGCGTGAGGCAGGGCTTGAGGCAGCCCCAGCATTTT. This gives the protein CASVRQGLRQPQHF. The V and J genes are TRBV27 and TRBJ1-5, with a possible D match to TRBD1 (5 bases). The germline V gene has CDR1 MNHEY and CDR2 SMNVEV (reference sequence). V gave up 8 bases and J gave up 7 bases, with 18 bases separating them. The CDR3 runs to 14 residues.

This clone was seen a single time. The rearrangement links TRBV4-1 to TRBJ2-5; D ambiguous. The V gene's germline CDR1 is MGHRA and CDR2 YSYEKL. The CDR3 covers 15 residues. Trimming removed 3 bases from V and 2 bases from J, with 13 bases in between. The CDR3 bases are TGCGCCAGCAGCCACGGGCCCGGTAGTCAAGAGACCCAGTACTTC. Its translation is CASSHGPGSQETQYF.

This clone was recorded many times. The chain joins TRBV4-1 to TRBJ1-1; D uncertain. V shed 0 bases and J shed 8 bases, with 16 bases lying between them. Germline values: CDR1 MGHRA, CDR2 YSYEKL. CDR3 length: 15 residues. CDR3 DNA: TGCGCCAGCAGCCAAGAAAGGTGGAGGCGATTCGAAGCTTTCTTT. It yields the protein CASSQERWRRFEAFF.

The chain links TRBV7-9 to TRBJ2-7; 9 positions agree with TRBD1. Germline trimming cut 2 bases from V and 1 base from J; bases unmatched to any gene: 6. This CDR3 comprises 16 residues. CDR1 and CDR2 (germline): SEHNR, FQNEAQ (reference sequence). The CDR3 spells CASSLNTGGNSYEQYF. The CDR3 DNA follows: TGTGCCAGCAGCTTAAATACAGGGGGCAATTCCTACGAGCAGTACTTC.

The chain joins TRBV4-1 to TRBJ1-2, with D unresolved. The CDR3 consists of 15 residues. Deletions cut 0 bases from V and 5 bases from J, with 13 bases between. Germline CDR1 is MGHRA and CDR2 is YSYEKL. The CDR3 region has the DNA TGCGCCAGCAGCCAAGATCTGGTGGCCTTTTATGGCTACACCTTC. Its translation is CASSQDLVAFYGYTF.

This clone was recorded a few times. V usage is TRBV7-9 and J usage is TRBJ2-5, with a weak D call TRBD1 (6 bases). The CDR3 extends over 14 amino acids. The V and J ends lost 3 bases and 1 base respectively, with 9 bases between them. The germline V gene has CDR1 SEHNR and CDR2 FQNEAQ (reference sequence). The CDR3 loop is CASSFRTAQETQYF. The CDR3 bases are TGTGCCAGCAGCTTTCGGACAGCCCAAGAGACCCAGTACTTC. Full variable domain (rest looked up from reference TRBV7-9 and TRBJ2-5): DTGVSQNPRHKITKRGQNVTFRCDPISEHNRLYWYRQTLGQGPEFLTYFQNEAQLEKSRLLSDRFSAERPKGSFSTLEIQRTEQGDSAMYLCASSFRTAQETQYFGPGTRLLVL.

This clone has more than one count but fewer than ten. One end of the junction fails to match germline, which may point to a read error. Within the sample, other DNA sequences also encode this same CDR3. The chain couples TRBV4-1 to TRBJ2-7; 7 bases match TRBD1. The CDR3 loop spans 16 amino acids. Germline CDR1 reads MGHRA; CDR2 reads YSYEKL. CDR3 DNA: TGCGCCAGCAGCCAAAGCCCGACAGGGTCCTCCTCCGAGCAGTACTTC. Translating it yields CASSQSPTGSSSEQYF.

The genes are TRBV7-9 and TRBJ2-1; 13 nucleotides match TRBD2. This CDR3 has 15 amino acids. CDR1 SEHNR and CDR2 FQNEAQ come from the germline V gene (reference sequence). With 0 bases clipped from V and 7 bases from J, the junction kept 0 bases outside the gene matches. CDR3 in DNA: TGTGCCAGCAGCTTAGCGGGACTAGCGGGAAATGAGCAGTTCTTC. Protein: CASSLAGLAGNEQFF.

This clone was seen more than once but under ten times. The chain uses TRBV5-6 and TRBJ2-5; tentative D call: TRBD1 (7 bases). The CDR3 is 13 residues long. CDR1 is SGHDT and CDR2 is YYEEEE in the germline V gene. V was cut by 4 bases and J by 7 bases, with 14 bases left in between. The CDR3 sequence: CASSVAGGRTQYF. The DNA of the CDR3 is TGTGCCAGCAGCGTCGCAGGGGGGCGGACCCAGTACTTC.

This clone was seen only once. The chain joins TRBV7-3 to TRBJ2-3; 9 nucleotides match TRBD2. The CDR3 is made up of 16 amino acids. V lost 4 bases to trimming and J lost 0 bases; unmatched junction nucleotides: 5. Germline assignment: CDR1 SGHTA and CDR2 FQGTGA. CDR3 residues: CASSSTSGASTDTQYF. The CDR3 DNA is TGTGCCAGCAGCTCGACTAGCGGAGCAAGCACAGATACGCAGTATTTT.

The chain is built from TRBV29-1 and TRBJ2-3; D not resolved. Germline CDR1 reads SQVTM; CDR2 reads ANQGSEA. The CDR3 consists of 12 residues. Trimming cost V 5 bases and J 6 bases, with 12 bases left between them. DNA of the CDR3: TGCAGCGTTTTGAATCACGGGGATACGCAGTATTTT. Translated, it gives CSVLNHGDTQYF.

V gene TRBV19 combines with J gene TRBJ1-5; D is unresolved. The CDR3 extends over 14 amino acids. Trimming removed 5 bases from V and 3 bases from J, with 11 bases in between. Germline V CDR1 and CDR2: LNHDA, SQIVND (reference sequence). CDR3 in DNA: TGTGCCAGTAGTGCCTCGGGGTCCAATCAGCCCCAGCATTTT. This gives the protein CASSASGSNQPQHF.

The chain is built from TRBV6-5 and TRBJ2-7; D is possibly TRBD1 or TRBD2 (5 bases each). Deletions cut 5 bases from V and 0 bases from J, with 11 bases between. The CDR3 runs 14 residues. The germline V gene encodes CDR1 MNHEY and CDR2 SVGAGI. CDR3 DNA sequence: TGTGCCAGCAGTGGGGACGATGACTCCTACGAGCAGTACTTC. Its translation: CASSGDDDSYEQYF.

This clone was recorded only once. The identical CDR3 is also encoded by other nucleotide sequences in the sample. J is TRBJ2-7 and V is TRBV29-1; tentatively, D is TRBD2 (6 bases). CDR1 is SQVTM and CDR2 is ANQGSEA in the germline V gene. V lost 0 bases and J 4 bases, leaving 7 bases between the germline ends. This CDR3 has 12 amino acids. As DNA, the CDR3 is TGCAGCGTTGAAGATCGGGGGTACGAGCAGTACTTC. Amino acids: CSVEDRGYEQYF.

The gene calls are TRBV10-3 and TRBJ1-1, with D possibly being TRBD1 (5 bases). V lost 0 bases and J 1 base, leaving 6 bases between the germline ends. Germline V gene lookup returns CDR1 ENHRY and CDR2 SYGVKD. CDR3 size: 14 residues. The CDR3, as DNA: TGTGCCATCAGTGAGTCTGGGGGGAACACTGAAGCTTTCTTT. Amino acids: CAISESGGNTEAFF.

The rearrangement joins TRBV7-2 to TRBJ2-7; weak D call: TRBD1 (5 bases). CDR1 is SGHTA and CDR2 is FQGNSA in the germline V gene. The CDR3 runs to 13 residues. Trimming removed 2 bases from V and 4 bases from J, with 9 bases in between. The CDR3 DNA is TGTGCCAGCAGCTTAACCACAGGATACGAGCAGTACTTC. Amino acids: CASSLTTGYEQYF.

In this sample, this clone turned up once. The gene calls are TRBV7-9 and TRBJ2-7; TRBD1 might be the D (6 bases). The CDR3 contains 14 residues. CDR1 is SEHNR, CDR2 FQNEAQ, per germline (reference sequence). V was trimmed by 5 bases and J by 1 base, leaving 12 bases between them. In nucleotides, the CDR3 is TGTGCCAGCAGCCCCAGGGGAAGGTCCTACGAGCAGTACTTC. It specifies CASSPRGRSYEQYF.

This clone was found a few times. J is TRBJ2-3 and V is TRBV7-9, with D uncertain. V dropped 3 bases and J dropped 0 bases, with 10 bases sitting between them. Germline V gene lookup returns CDR1 SEHNR and CDR2 FQNEAQ (reference sequence). CDR3 size: 15 residues. CDR3 nucleotides: TGTGCCAGCAGCTTCAGGCGCTGGAGCACAGATACGCAGTATTTT. As protein: CASSFRRWSTDTQYF.

The chain is built from TRBV13 and TRBJ1-1; 10 bases align to TRBD1. Per the germline V gene, CDR1 is PRHDT and CDR2 is FYEKMQ (reference sequence). The CDR3 covers 16 residues. V shed 5 bases and J 0 bases; nucleotides not matched to a gene: 6. Here the CDR3 DNA reads TGTGCCAGCAGCATACGACAGGGGGCCCTGAACACTGAAGCTTTCTTT. Its translation is CASSIRQGALNTEAFF. The full variable domain, with the rest looked up from reference TRBV13 and TRBJ1-1, is AAGVIQSPRHLIKEKRETATLKCYPIPRHDTVYWYQQGPGQDPQFLISFYEKMQSDKGSIPDRFSAQQFSDYHSELNMSSLELGDSALYFCASSIRQGALNTEAFFGQGTRLTVV.

The chain combines TRBV28 with TRBJ2-5; 11 bases agree with TRBD2. After removal of 2 bases from V and 4 bases from J, the junction contained 0 bases not matched to a gene. In germline, CDR1 is MDHEN, CDR2 SYDVKM. This CDR3 has 14 residues. The CDR3 sequence: CASSLLAGGETQYF. CDR3 bases: TGTGCCAGCAGTTTACTAGCGGGGGGAGAGACCCAGTACTTC.